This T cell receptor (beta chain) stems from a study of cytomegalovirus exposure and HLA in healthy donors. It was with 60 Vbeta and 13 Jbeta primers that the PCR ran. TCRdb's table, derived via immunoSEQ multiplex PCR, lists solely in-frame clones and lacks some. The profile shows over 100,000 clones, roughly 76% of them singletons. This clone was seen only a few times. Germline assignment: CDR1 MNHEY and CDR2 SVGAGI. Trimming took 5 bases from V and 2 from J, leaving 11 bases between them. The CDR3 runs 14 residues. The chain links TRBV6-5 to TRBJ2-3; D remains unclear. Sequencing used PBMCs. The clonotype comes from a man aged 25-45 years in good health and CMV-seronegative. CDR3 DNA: TGTGCCAGCAGTGGCGGCGGAGACACAGATACGCAGTATTTT. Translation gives CASSGGGDTDTQYF.